This entry lists 2 T cell receptor beta chains sequenced from one sample in a study of cytomegalovirus exposure and HLA in healthy donors. The PCR made use of 60 Vbeta and 13 Jbeta primers. Only in-frame clones appear in the TCRdb table, and some are missing; sequencing was by immunoSEQ multiplex PCR. The table shows over 150,000 clones, with roughly 81% occurring only once. Sequenced material: PBMCs. The receptor source for this set is a girl aged 5 to 17 in good health and CMV-seropositive.

The chain is built from TRBV7-3 and TRBJ2-7, with 8 bases fitting TRBD1. Trimming cost V 5 bases and J 6 bases; bases outside gene matches: 6. CDR3 length: 13 amino acids. Germline CDR1 is SGHTA and CDR2 is FQGTGA. CDR3 residues: CASSPTTGAEQYF. The CDR3 region has the DNA TGTGCCAGCAGCCCCACGACAGGGGCCGAGCAGTACTTC.

The V call is TRBV7-2, the J call TRBJ1-2; tentatively, D is TRBD1 (6 bases). The V end lost 5 bases, the J end lost 5 bases, and 15 bases lay between the germline ends. The CDR3 has 14 residues. Germline V CDR1 and CDR2: SGHTA, FQGNSA. CDR3 loop: CASSPGHNPYGYTF. The CDR3 DNA follows: TGTGCCAGCAGCCCGGGACATAATCCTTATGGCTACACCTTC.